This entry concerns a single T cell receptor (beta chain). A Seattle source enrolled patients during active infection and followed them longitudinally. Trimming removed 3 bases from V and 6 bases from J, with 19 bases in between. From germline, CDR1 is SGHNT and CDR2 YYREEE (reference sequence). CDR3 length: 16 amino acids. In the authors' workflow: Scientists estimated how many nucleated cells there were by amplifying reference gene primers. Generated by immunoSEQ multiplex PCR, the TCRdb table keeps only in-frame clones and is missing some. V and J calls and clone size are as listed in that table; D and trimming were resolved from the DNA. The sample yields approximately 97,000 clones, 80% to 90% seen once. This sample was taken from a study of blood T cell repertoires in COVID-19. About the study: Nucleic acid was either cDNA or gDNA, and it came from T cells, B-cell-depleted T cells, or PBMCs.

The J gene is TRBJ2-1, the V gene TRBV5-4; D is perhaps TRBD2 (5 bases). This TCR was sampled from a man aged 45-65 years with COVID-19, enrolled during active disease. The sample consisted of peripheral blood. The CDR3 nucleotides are TGTGCCAGCAGCTCCGGACTTTCTACATACAGCAATGAGCAGTTCTTC. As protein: CASSSGLSTYSNEQFF.